This T cell receptor (beta chain) was recorded in a study of CD8+ T cells in alopecia areata. Across the study: Twice a day, 5 to 10 mg of oral tofacitinib was administered to treated patients. Regarding the study as a whole: Alphabeta T cells residing in normal skin are also sequenced in scalp samples.

From alopecia areata patients, lesional scalp punch biopsies and peripheral blood were collected. Sorted populations comprised CD4+ and CD8+ T cells obtained from PBMCs. Trimming cost V 5 bases and J 3 bases; bases outside gene matches: 7. This CDR3 has 14 amino acids. The V gene's germline CDR1 is SEHNR and CDR2 FQNEAQ (reference sequence). As regards this clone: What it binds is not known.

Extracted RNA was reverse transcribed, and the resulting cDNA served as sequencing template. The repertoire was sequenced with immunoSEQ multiplex PCR; TCRdb's copy has only in-frame clones and lacks some. The profile shows 150,000 to 200,000 clones, just over 65% of them singletons. This TCR derives from a human donor with alopecia areata. The material sequenced was CD8+ T cells sorted from blood, taken at week 0. The V call is TRBV7-9, the J call TRBJ2-7, with 7 nucleotides matching TRBD1. The CDR3 sequence is CASSPRQGVYEQYF. Here the CDR3 DNA reads TGTGCCAGCAGCCCTCGACAGGGTGTCTACGAGCAGTACTTC.